Sequencing of this T cell receptor (beta chain) was carried out in a study of T cell responses to AZD1222 COVID-19 vaccine. Overall study: Pooled together were second doses at about 4 or about 12 weeks.

The CDR3 is 11 residues long. Germline CDR1 KGHSH, CDR2 LQKENI. Losses at the gene ends were 6 bases for V and 6 bases for J; bases not matched to a gene: 0. Whole-study results and caveats: All repertoire sampling was performed exclusively after the peak T cell response. Donors skewed white British and female; clonal diversity was possibly underestimated. Vaccine-associated CD4 TCRs spanned spike, dominant at 160-218 and 743-854.

In the case of this clone: Its antigen is not known.

Libraries were prepared by immunoSEQ multiplex PCR; TCRdb keeps only in-frame clonotypes and omits some of them. Of 90,000 to 150,000 clones in the sample, roughly 89% were seen once. The sequencing here drew on peripheral blood, taken on day 0 of AZD1222 vaccination. The genes are TRBV18 and TRBJ1-2; 8 bases are shared with TRBD1. This TCR derives from an adult in good health. The CDR3 bases are TGTGCCAGCTCGGGACAGGATGGCTACACCTTC. Translating it yields CASSGQDGYTF.